The 29 T cell receptor beta chains below come from one sample, sequenced in a study of cytomegalovirus exposure and HLA in healthy donors. The primer mix had 60 Vbeta and 13 Jbeta primers. Assay used: immunoSEQ multiplex PCR; TCRdb lists only in-frame clones, some missing. The sample has some 130,000 clones, approximately 82% seen once. Source material: PBMCs. The receptors originated from a boy younger than 10 in good health and CMV-seronegative.

DNA for the CDR3: TGCGCCAGCAGCCCCGGGGACAGGGGAGGGGACATTCAGTACTTC. Translated: CASSPGDRGGDIQYF. The gene calls are TRBV5-1 and TRBJ2-4, with TRBD1 identical over 10 bases. Germline-derived CDR1 and CDR2 are SGHRS and YFSETQ. This CDR3 has 15 residues. V lost 4 bases and J lost 8; bases outside the gene matches: 9.

Note on this clone: A read error may account for a junction end that differs from germline. The genes are TRBV7-9 and TRBJ1-2, with D maybe TRBD1 (6 bases). Germline assignment: CDR1 SEHNR and CDR2 FQNEAQ (reference sequence). There are 13 residues in the CDR3. The CDR3 bases are TGTTCCAGCAGCTTACAAGGGGGATATGGCTACACCTTC. This encodes CSSSLQGGYGYTF.

This clone showed up just once. This rearrangement joins TRBV5-1 to TRBJ2-2; a weak D match, TRBD1 (5 bases). The length of the CDR3 is 15 residues. Germline values: CDR1 SGHRS, CDR2 YFSETQ. Between the trimmed V and J ends, which lost 2 bases and 2 bases, there was a span of 10 bases. In DNA form, the CDR3 reads TGCGCCAGCAGCTTCATGGGGCCCAACACCGGGGAGCTGTTTTTT. Amino acid sequence: CASSFMGPNTGELFF. Combining the CDR3 with reference TRBV5-1 and TRBJ2-2 gives the whole variable domain KAGVTQTPRYLIKTRGQQVTLSCSPISGHRSVSWYQQTPGQGLQFLFEYFSETQRNKGNFPGRFSGRQFSNSRSEMNVSTLELGDSALYLCASSFMGPNTGELFFGEGSRLTVL.

The chain employs TRBV5-3 and TRBJ1-1, with a weak D call TRBD1 (5 bases). TRBV5-3 is identified as an open reading frame with a role that is uncertain. The V end lost 1 base, the J end lost 5 bases, and 18 bases lay between the germline ends. The CDR3 covers 16 residues. The CDR3 protein is CARSLPPFGGITEAFF. The DNA of the CDR3 is TGTGCCAGAAGCTTGCCTCCTTTCGGGGGGATAACTGAAGCTTTCTTT.

The gene calls are TRBV9 and TRBJ1-3; the match to TRBD1 covers 7 bases. With V trimmed by 4 bases and J by 4 bases, 11 bases remained unmatched. Germline loops: CDR1 SGDLS, CDR2 YYNGEE. This CDR3 region has 16 residues. The CDR3 reads CASSSTGDGLGNTIYF. The CDR3, as DNA: TGTGCCAGCAGCTCAACAGGGGATGGTCTGGGAAACACCATATATTTT.

The V call is TRBV9, the J call TRBJ1-1; 8 positions agree with TRBD1. Germline loops: CDR1 SGDLS, CDR2 YYNGEE. The V gene end was trimmed by 3 bases and the J gene end by 5 bases; junction bases not matched to a gene: 6. CDR3 length: 14 amino acids. CDR3 loop: CASSDQDRVTEAFF. The CDR3 DNA reads TGTGCCAGCAGCGACCAGGACAGGGTAACTGAAGCTTTCTTT.

This clone has only a few counts. The chain links TRBV7-9 to TRBJ1-4, with D possibly matching TRBD1 (6 bases). The length of the CDR3 is 16 residues. From germline, CDR1 is SEHNR and CDR2 FQNEAQ (reference sequence). Deletions cut 5 bases from V and 8 bases from J, with 21 bases between. CDR3 in DNA: TGTGCCAGCAGCACCTGGACAGATCCTAATGGGGAAAAACTGTTTTTT. Amino acid sequence: CASSTWTDPNGEKLFF.

This chain links TRBV6-6 with TRBJ1-1; D is unresolved. This CDR3 contains 13 residues. Per the germline V gene, CDR1 is MNHNY and CDR2 is SVGAGI (reference sequence). V lost 7 bases and J lost 1, with 10 bases in between. The CDR3 DNA is TGTGCCAGCAACCTACAGCAGAACACTGAAGCTTTCTTT. This codes for CASNLQQNTEAFF.

This sequence joins TRBV7-9 and TRBJ2-7; a possible D gene is TRBD1 (6 bases). The length of the CDR3 is 13 residues. V lost 4 bases and J lost 4, with 11 bases in between. From germline, CDR1 is SEHNR and CDR2 FQNEAQ (reference sequence). As DNA, the CDR3 is TGTGCCAGCAGCTCTGGGACACCGTACGAGCAGTACTTC. This encodes CASSSGTPYEQYF.

This clone has a single count. The rearrangement links TRBV10-3 to TRBJ2-3; TRBD1 agrees at 7 bases. V lost 6 bases and J lost 5; bases outside the gene matches: 5. The CDR3 is made up of 13 amino acids. Germline V CDR1 and CDR2: ENHRY, SYGVKD. The CDR3 bases are TGTGCCATCAGCGACAGGGAAGGAGATACGCAGTATTTT. Protein product: CAISDREGDTQYF.

V gene TRBV6-5 combines with J gene TRBJ1-2, with 12 bases that match TRBD1. The CDR3 sequence is 12 residues long. The germline CDR1 and CDR2 sequences are MNHEY and SVGAGI. After removal of 11 bases from V and 9 bases from J, the junction contained 7 bases not matched to a gene. CDR3 DNA: TGTGCCGCTGGGGACAGGGGGCGTCGCTACACCTTC. This codes for CAAGDRGRRYTF.

J is TRBJ2-5 and V is TRBV7-9; TRBD1 matches 12 bases. Germline V gene sequence: CDR1 SEHNR, CDR2 FQNEAQ (reference sequence). V dropped 8 bases and J dropped 4; count of bases not matched to a gene: 8. The CDR3 contains 15 residues. CDR3 amino acids: CASLYRGQGAETQYF. In DNA form, the CDR3 reads TGTGCCAGCTTGTATCGGGGACAGGGGGCAGAGACCCAGTACTTC.

The J gene is TRBJ1-4, the V gene TRBV15; weak D call: TRBD1 (6 bases). Germline V lookup: CDR1 LNHNV, CDR2 YYDKDF (reference sequence). V lost 0 bases and J lost 5, with 19 bases in between. This CDR3 contains 18 residues. As DNA, the CDR3 is TGTGCCACCAGCAGAGATGGGGTTGTGAACAGGGCGAATGAAAAACTGTTTTTT. Its protein is CATSRDGVVNRANEKLFF.

The rearrangement links TRBV6-1 to TRBJ1-2; D may be TRBD1 (5 bases). V was pared by 6 bases and J by 4 bases, with 12 bases between. Germline CDR1 and CDR2: MNHNS and SASEGT. The CDR3 is made up of 13 amino acids. The CDR3 sequence is CASRGGTIYGYTF. As DNA, the CDR3 is TGTGCCAGCAGGGGAGGGACCATCTATGGCTACACCTTC.

This clone was detected only a few times. The rearrangement joins TRBV5-1 to TRBJ1-2; D not certain. The ends were cut back, 0 bases at V and 4 bases at J, with 13 bases in the middle. In germline, CDR1 is SGHRS, CDR2 YFSETQ. The CDR3 length is 15 residues. CDR3 sequence: CASSLEPRLIYGYTF. For the CDR3, the DNA is TGCGCCAGCAGCTTGGAGCCAAGACTAATCTATGGCTACACCTTC.

This chain connects TRBV6-1 to TRBJ2-3; the match to TRBD2 covers 7 bases. V was pared by 7 bases and J by 2 bases, with 6 bases of the junction left unmatched. In germline, CDR1 is MNHNS, CDR2 SASEGT. The CDR3 spans 14 residues. CDR3 sequence: CASNAGDITDTQYF. CDR3 nucleotides: TGTGCCAGCAACGCGGGAGACATCACAGATACGCAGTATTTT.

About this clone: Other DNA sequences from this sample encode an identical CDR3 as well. The chain recombines TRBV9 with TRBJ1-4; TRBD1 is a possible D gene (5 bases). The CDR3 consists of 15 residues. CDR1 SGDLS and CDR2 YYNGEE come from the germline V gene. V lost 0 bases and J lost 5, with 11 bases in between. The CDR3 loop is CASSVEEGANEKLFF. The CDR3 DNA reads as TGTGCCAGCAGCGTAGAAGAAGGGGCGAATGAAAAACTGTTTTTT.

The rearrangement joins TRBV5-4 to TRBJ1-1; D not certain. The CDR3 sequence is 16 residues long. The ends were cut back, 0 bases at V and 0 bases at J, with 12 bases in the middle. Germline lookup yields CDR1 SGHNT and CDR2 YYREEE (reference sequence). CDR3 region: CASSLGGVPLNTEAFF. CDR3 nucleotides: TGTGCCAGCAGCTTGGGCGGAGTACCTTTGAACACTGAAGCTTTCTTT.

The V gene is TRBV10-3, the J gene TRBJ2-5, with 7 bases that match TRBD1. Germline V lookup: CDR1 ENHRY, CDR2 SYGVKD. CDR3 length: 17 residues. Unmatched junction bases numbered 11, after V lost 4 bases and J lost 0 bases. In DNA form, the CDR3 reads TGTGCCATCAGTGGTCTAGGACAGGCCAAACACCAAGAGACCCAGTACTTC. Its translation is CAISGLGQAKHQETQYF.

The rearrangement uses TRBV27 and TRBJ2-1; the D is unclear. The germline CDR1 and CDR2 sequences are MNHEY and SMNVEV (reference sequence). CDR3 length: 12 amino acids. Trimming pared 3 bases from V and 9 bases from J, leaving 9 bases between. CDR3 DNA sequence: TGTGCCAGCAGTTTGACCGGCGGTGAGCAGTTCTTC. Translated, it gives CASSLTGGEQFF.

The chain has TRBV5-4 and TRBJ1-1; D not certain. The CDR3 is made up of 12 amino acids. The germline CDR1 and CDR2 sequences are SGHNT and YYREEE (reference sequence). Trimming took off 1 base at V and 3 bases at J, with 4 bases between the two ends. CDR3 nucleotide sequence: TGTGCCAGCAGCTTGCGGGACACTGAAGCTTTCTTT. As protein: CASSLRDTEAFF.

This clone appeared once. This sequence joins TRBV28 and TRBJ1-4; no clear D gene. V gave up 10 bases and J gave up 8 bases, with 17 bases separating them. Germline V lookup: CDR1 MDHEN, CDR2 SYDVKM. The CDR3 runs to 13 residues. The CDR3 coding sequence is TGTGCCACCCGAGGCGTAGGCAGAGAAAAACTGTTTTTT. Amino acids: CATRGVGREKLFF.

The V call is TRBV7-9, the J call TRBJ1-1; D remains ambiguous. Trimming took off 4 bases at V and 3 bases at J, with 15 bases between the two ends. The CDR3 totals 15 residues. CDR1 and CDR2 from the germline V gene are SEHNR and FQNEAQ (reference sequence). CDR3: CASSSNRDGDTEAFF. CDR3 nucleotides: TGTGCCAGCAGCTCTAACCGGGATGGGGACACTGAAGCTTTCTTT.

This clone was seen just once. The chain carries TRBV4-2 and TRBJ2-5; no firm D call. Deletions cut 2 bases from V and 5 bases from J, with 3 bases between. The CDR3 contains 11 residues. Germline-derived CDR1 and CDR2 are LGHNA and YNFKEQ. CDR3 loop: CASSQRETQYF. The DNA for the CDR3 is TGTGCCAGCAGCCAACGGGAGACCCAGTACTTC.

The gene calls are TRBV21-1 and TRBJ2-5; the table calls TRBD1, which could not be checked here. TRBV21-1 is a pseudogene locus. This CDR3 region has 11 residues. The CDR3 protein is CATLGGETQYF. For the CDR3, the DNA is TGTGCCACCTTAGGGGGAGAGACCCAGTACTTC.

The genes are TRBV5-1 and TRBJ1-2; D is unresolved. The CDR3 consists of 13 residues. Germline values: CDR1 SGHRS, CDR2 YFSETQ. The V end was cut by 2 bases, the J end by 1 base, with 6 bases between. The CDR3 region is CASSFRDNYGYTF. The DNA for the CDR3 is TGCGCCAGCAGCTTTCGAGATAACTATGGCTACACCTTC.

This clone has ten or more counts. The chain employs TRBV6-4 and TRBJ2-6; D perhaps matches TRBD1 (6 bases). Germline V gene data show CDR1 as MRHNA and CDR2 as SNTAGT. This CDR3 comprises 15 residues. Trimming stripped 2 bases from V and 2 bases from J, with 7 bases between. CDR3 DNA sequence: TGTGCCAGCAGTGACGGGGGCGCTGGGGCCAACGTCCTGACTTTC. This encodes CASSDGGAGANVLTF.

The V and J genes are TRBV7-8 and TRBJ2-5; the match to TRBD2 covers 8 bases. Trimming took 5 bases from V and 1 from J; bases not matched to a gene: 9. The CDR3 length is 16 residues. Per the germline V gene, CDR1 is SGHVS and CDR2 is FQNEAQ. This CDR3 reads CASSRLASGSQETQYF. The CDR3 nucleotides read TGTGCCAGCAGCCGTCTGGCTAGCGGGTCCCAAGAGACCCAGTACTTC.

V and J are TRBV5-4 and TRBJ1-1; tentative D call: TRBD1 (6 bases). The CDR3 spans 15 residues. The ends were cut back, 2 bases at V and 0 bases at J, with 11 bases in the middle. Germline assignment: CDR1 SGHNT and CDR2 YYREEE (reference sequence). CDR3 in DNA: TGTGCCAGCAGCTTCAAGGACAGCCTGAACACTGAAGCTTTCTTT. Its translation: CASSFKDSLNTEAFF. The entire variable domain, with the rest obtained from reference TRBV5-4 and TRBJ1-1, is as follows: ETGVTQSPTHLIKTRGQQVTLRCSSQSGHNTVSWYQQALGQGPQFIFQYYREEENGRGNFPPRFSGLQFPNYSSELNVNALELDDSALYLCASSFKDSLNTEAFFGQGTRLTVV.